One and the same sample provided the 26 T cell receptor beta chains below, sequenced in a study of cytomegalovirus exposure and HLA in healthy donors. The PCR used 60 Vbeta and 13 Jbeta primers. Assay used: immunoSEQ multiplex PCR; TCRdb lists only in-frame clones, some missing. The sample has some 130,000 clones; 75% to 90% are singletons. The sequencing input was PBMCs. The origin of the receptors is a man under 40 in good health and CMV-seronegative.

As regards this clone: Distinct nucleotide sequences in the sample also encode this CDR3. This chain connects TRBV27 to TRBJ2-7; 8 nucleotides match TRBD1. J lost 3 bases, V lost 6 bases, and 7 bases had no gene match. The CDR3 sequence is 14 residues long. Germline lookup yields CDR1 MNHEY and CDR2 SMNVEV (reference sequence). The CDR3 here is CASSTQGEHYEQYF. In DNA form, the CDR3 reads TGTGCCAGCAGCACACAGGGGGAGCACTACGAGCAGTACTTC.

The chain recombines TRBV4-1 with TRBJ2-2; 12 positions agree with TRBD2. This CDR3 region has 16 residues. CDR1 and CDR2 from the germline V gene are MGHRA and YSYEKL. With V trimmed by 6 bases and J by 6 bases, 8 bases remained unmatched. CDR3 sequence: CASRLAGGPLPGELFF. CDR3 nucleotides: TGCGCCAGCAGGCTAGCGGGAGGGCCCCTCCCCGGGGAGCTGTTTTTT.

The chain couples TRBV9 to TRBJ1-3; D is ambiguous. This CDR3 is built from 17 residues. Trimming stripped 4 bases from V and 0 bases from J, with 17 bases between. Germline CDR1 is SGDLS and CDR2 is YYNGEE. The CDR3 sequence: CASSPTLAEDSGNTIYF. The CDR3 DNA follows: TGTGCCAGCAGCCCAACCCTGGCCGAAGACTCTGGAAACACCATATATTTT.

The chain has TRBV7-9 and TRBJ2-5; TRBD1 might be the D (6 bases). Trimming cost V 3 bases and J 4 bases, with 15 bases left between them. Germline lookup yields CDR1 SEHNR and CDR2 FQNEAQ (reference sequence). There are 15 residues in the CDR3. The CDR3 here is CASSFVLQGRETQYF. In DNA form, the CDR3 reads TGTGCCAGCAGCTTCGTGTTACAGGGAAGAGAGACCCAGTACTTC.

The chain uses TRBV6-5 and TRBJ2-7; D is possibly TRBD1 (5 bases). Trimming pared 7 bases from V and 0 bases from J, leaving 16 bases between. Germline V gene data show CDR1 as MNHEY and CDR2 as SVGAGI. This CDR3 is 15 amino acids long. CDR3 sequence (DNA): TGTGCCAGCAAAATCAGGGTTCTTTCCTCCTACGAGCAGTACTTC. This gives the protein CASKIRVLSSYEQYF.

V gene TRBV7-9 combines with J gene TRBJ1-2; D ambiguous. Trimming took off 5 bases at V and 4 bases at J, with 14 bases between the two ends. Germline lookup yields CDR1 SEHNR and CDR2 FQNEAQ (reference sequence). CDR3 length: 14 amino acids. For the CDR3, the DNA is TGTGCCAGCAGCAGCGATCCGGTGGGCTATGGCTACACCTTC. This codes for CASSSDPVGYGYTF.

J is TRBJ1-1 and V is TRBV7-9; D is possibly TRBD1 (5 bases). V lost 4 bases to trimming and J lost 0 bases, with 15 bases between them. Germline CDR1 and CDR2: SEHNR and FQNEAQ (reference sequence). CDR3 length equals 16 residues. This CDR3 is CASSSWTAGLNTEAFF. For the CDR3, the DNA is TGTGCCAGCAGCTCCTGGACGGCAGGGTTGAACACTGAAGCTTTCTTT.

This rearrangement joins TRBV7-9 to TRBJ2-1, with D possibly being TRBD2 (5 bases). Trimming left V 5 bases short and J 10 bases short, with 12 bases between. The CDR3 extends over 12 amino acids. Germline CDR1 is SEHNR and CDR2 is FQNEAQ (reference sequence). The CDR3 loop reads CASSDMTIEQFF. The DNA for the CDR3 is TGTGCCAGCAGCGACATGACTATCGAGCAGTTCTTC.

The chain employs TRBV4-1 and TRBJ1-1; TRBD1 aligns across 8 bases. Germline CDR1 is MGHRA and CDR2 is YSYEKL. The CDR3 is 15 residues long. With 1 base clipped from V and 1 base from J, the junction kept 2 bases outside the gene matches. The CDR3 region has the DNA TGCGCCAGCAGCCAAGGAGGGACAGGGAACACTGAAGCTTTCTTT. It encodes CASSQGGTGNTEAFF.

The V call is TRBV5-1, the J call TRBJ2-7, with TRBD1 matching 10 bases. Germline V gene sequence: CDR1 SGHRS, CDR2 YFSETQ. This CDR3 spans 19 amino acids. J was trimmed by 0 bases and V by 2 bases; bases with no gene match: 14. The CDR3 loop reads CASSFSGTGDAKSSYEQYF. The DNA for the CDR3 is TGCGCCAGCAGCTTCTCCGGGACAGGGGACGCGAAAAGCTCCTACGAGCAGTACTTC.

The chain employs TRBV11-3 and TRBJ2-7, with 7 nucleotides matching TRBD2. V lost 1 base to trimming and J lost 6 bases; unmatched junction nucleotides: 3. Germline values: CDR1 SGHNT, CDR2 YENEEA. CDR3 length: 13 residues. The CDR3 DNA follows: TGTGCCAGCAGCTTAGTCGCGGGGGTCGAGCAGTACTTC. Translation gives CASSLVAGVEQYF.

This chain links TRBV19 with TRBJ1-4; the match to TRBD1 covers 9 bases. CDR1 LNHDA and CDR2 SQIVND come from the germline V gene (reference sequence). This CDR3 is built from 14 residues. With 9 bases clipped from V and 6 bases from J, the junction kept 8 bases outside the gene matches. CDR3 sequence: CARQGGQGYEKLFF. Written as DNA, the CDR3 is TGTGCCAGGCAGGGGGGACAGGGTTATGAAAAACTGTTTTTT.

The chain is built from TRBV5-1 and TRBJ2-7; 9 positions agree with TRBD2. Germline lookup yields CDR1 SGHRS and CDR2 YFSETQ. V trimming: 0 bases; J trimming: 3 bases; junction bases outside the gene matches: 10. CDR3 size: 17 residues. CDR3 coding DNA: TGCGCCAGCAGCTTGGAACTAGCGGGCCGGAAAGACTACGAGCAGTACTTC. Protein sequence: CASSLELAGRKDYEQYF.

V is TRBV5-1 and J is TRBJ2-1; TRBD2 aligns across 10 bases. The CDR3 has 17 residues. Germline V gives CDR1 SGHRS, CDR2 YFSETQ. Trimming took 6 bases from V and 0 from J; bases not matched to a gene: 9. The CDR3 region has the DNA TGCGCCAGCAAACTAGGGACTAGCGTTTACTCCTACAATGAGCAGTTCTTC. It is translated as CASKLGTSVYSYNEQFF.

The chain employs TRBV5-4 and TRBJ2-7; perhaps TRBD1 as D (5 bases). Germline loops: CDR1 SGHNT, CDR2 YYREEE (reference sequence). The CDR3 is made up of 16 amino acids. Deletions cut 3 bases from V and 1 base from J, with 17 bases between. The CDR3 loop is CASSSPTGHRSYEQYF. For the CDR3, the DNA is TGTGCCAGCAGCTCCCCGACCGGGCACAGGTCCTACGAGCAGTACTTC.

This clone showed up just a few times. This rearrangement joins TRBV2 to TRBJ2-1, with TRBD2 matching over 11 bases. V lost 4 bases, J lost 2 bases, and 4 bases stayed unmatched. Germline loops: CDR1 SNHLY, CDR2 FYNNEI. CDR3 length: 16 residues. CDR3 sequence: CASSGGTSGTYNEQFF. The CDR3 nucleotides read TGTGCCAGCAGTGGGGGGACTAGCGGAACCTACAATGAGCAGTTCTTC.

This clone was seen only a few times. The chain joins TRBV6-6 to TRBJ2-7, with D unresolved. There are 12 residues in the CDR3. V shed 4 bases and J shed 4 bases, with 8 bases lying between them. Germline values: CDR1 MNHNY, CDR2 SVGAGI (reference sequence). The CDR3 DNA sequence: TGTGCCAGCAGTTTCCATGAGTACGAGCAGTACTTC. Amino acid sequence: CASSFHEYEQYF.

This chain connects TRBV27 to TRBJ2-2, with 12 bases aligning to TRBD2. There are 16 residues in the CDR3. Germline loops: CDR1 MNHEY, CDR2 SMNVEV (reference sequence). V was clipped by 3 bases and J by 5 bases; unmatched bases: 4. The DNA for the CDR3 is TGTGCCAGCAGTTTTACTAGCGGGAGGTATACCGGGGAGCTGTTTTTT. It specifies CASSFTSGRYTGELFF.

This clone was observed a few times. V usage is TRBV4-1 and J usage is TRBJ2-7; 7 nucleotides align to TRBD1. Germline CDR1 and CDR2: MGHRA and YSYEKL. This CDR3 spans 16 amino acids. V was pared by 4 bases and J by 3 bases, with 12 bases of the junction left unmatched. The DNA of the CDR3 is TGCGCCAGCAGCCTTTCCGGGACAGCCCTTATCTACGAGCAGTACTTC. Translating gives CASSLSGTALIYEQYF.

The chain links TRBV7-3 to TRBJ2-1, with a possible D match to TRBD2 (6 bases). Germline lookup yields CDR1 SGHTA and CDR2 FQGTGA. Trimming left V 3 bases short and J 1 base short, with 13 bases between. This CDR3 region has 16 residues. The DNA for the CDR3 is TGTGCCAGCAGCTTCGGACTATCGAGTTCCTACAATGAGCAGTTCTTC. Residues: CASSFGLSSSYNEQFF.

The table lists this clone with a few counts. The CDR3 here is CASSSRPGQGKAFF. DNA of the CDR3: TGTGCCAGCAGCTCACGCCCCGGCCAGGGTAAAGCTTTCTTT. The rearrangement links TRBV13 to TRBJ1-1, with D maybe TRBD1 (5 bases). The CDR3 extends over 14 amino acids. The germline gives CDR1 PRHDT, CDR2 FYEKMQ (reference sequence). V lost 4 bases, J lost 9 bases, and 18 bases lay in between.

This rearrangement joins TRBV30 to TRBJ2-5; TRBD2 matches at 8 bases. CDR3 length: 11 amino acids. Looked up from germline, CDR1 is GTSNPN and CDR2 is SVGIG (reference sequence). Trimming at V came to 4 bases and at J to 5 bases, leaving 0 bases not matched to a gene. For the CDR3, the DNA is TGTGCCTGGACGGGGGGGGAGACCCAGTACTTC. Residues: CAWTGGETQYF.

This clone has just one count. The chain's CDR3 is CAISERLAGEFYNEQFF. The CDR3 DNA reads as TGTGCCATCAGTGAGAGGTTAGCGGGAGAGTTCTACAATGAGCAGTTCTTC. The chain combines TRBV10-3 with TRBJ2-1; 9 positions agree with TRBD2. The ends lost 2 bases at V and 3 bases at J; junction bases unmatched: 8. The CDR3 contains 17 residues. Germline CDR1 is ENHRY and CDR2 is SYGVKD.

The J gene is TRBJ2-7, the V gene TRBV27; 8 nucleotides match TRBD1. The CDR3 runs to 16 residues. Trimming removed 4 bases from V and 5 bases from J; junction bases left unmatched: 13. Per germline, CDR1 MNHEY and CDR2 SMNVEV (reference sequence). The CDR3, as DNA: TGTGCCAGCAGTTCACCCCTGAGGACAGGGTCAAACGAGCAGTACTTC. It specifies CASSSPLRTGSNEQYF.

The rearrangement joins TRBV9 to TRBJ2-1; D is unclear. Trimming cost V 0 bases and J 7 bases, with 11 bases left between them. Germline loops: CDR1 SGDLS, CDR2 YYNGEE. CDR3 length: 14 residues. The CDR3 is CASSVVIASNEQFF. The CDR3 DNA sequence: TGTGCCAGCAGCGTAGTCATAGCTTCGAATGAGCAGTTCTTC.

For this clone: At one boundary the junction diverges from the germline segment, which might be a read error. The chain joins TRBV29-1 to TRBJ1-2; a weak D match, TRBD1 (6 bases). The CDR3 runs to 12 residues. Germline CDR1 is SQVTM and CDR2 is ANQGSEA. CDR3 DNA sequence: TGCAGCGTTGAAGATCGAGGGGGTGGCTACCCCTTC. It translates to CSVEDRGGGYPF.